A selection of T cell receptor beta chains follows, all from one sample in a study of shared clonotypes between healthy human individuals. Profiled with immunoSEQ multiplex PCR; TCRdb holds only in-frame clones, not every one. Of some 2,500,000 clones listed, approximately 93% were seen once; the top ten hold approximately 0.35%. Material: naive CD4+ T cells from PBMCs. The receptors shown here come from a man aged 18 to 30 in good health. Some clones in this sample may be carry-over from other donors' samples. CDR3s include the opening cysteine and the closing phenylalanine or tryptophan. Each record gives: clone size, J gene, D gene, V gene, CDR3 protein, CDR3 DNA. A D gene is named only where the DNA matches it firmly. Size is omitted from some rows. Given values are once, few, many or a class for expanded clones.

size: .
J: TRBJ1-2
D: .
V: TRBV18
CDR3: CASSPSGTPNYGYTF
DNA: TGTGCCAGCTCACCAAGCGGGACACCGAACTATGGCTACACCTTC

size: .
J: TRBJ2-5
D: TRBD1
V: TRBV11-2
CDR3: CASSSQRQGWSETQYF
DNA: TGTGCCAGCAGCTCCCAAAGACAGGGGTGGTCGGAGACCCAGTACTTC

size: .
J: TRBJ1-3
D: .
V: TRBV4-1
CDR3: CASSQEEVGRLGSGNTIYF
DNA: TGCGCCAGCAGCCAAGAGGAGGTGGGGAGACTGGGATCTGGAAACACCATATATTTT

size: .
J: TRBJ1-4
D: .
V: TRBV11-2
CDR3: CASSLDMGEKLFF
DNA: TGTGCCAGCAGCTTAGATATGGGTGAAAAACTGTTTTTT

size: .
J: TRBJ2-4
D: .
V: TRBV6-1
CDR3: CASSERGPPGNIQYF
DNA: TGTGCCAGCAGTGAAAGGGGTCCCCCCGGTAACATTCAGTACTTC

size: .
J: TRBJ1-4
D: .
V: TRBV6-5
CDR3: CASSGTTANEKLFF
DNA: TGTGCCAGCAGCGGGACGACGGCTAATGAAAAACTGTTTTTT

size: .
J: TRBJ2-1
D: .
V: TRBV28
CDR3: CANSLGRGEQFF
DNA: TGTGCCAACTCCCTGGGAAGGGGGGAGCAGTTCTTC

size: .
J: TRBJ1-1
D: .
V: TRBV6-1
CDR3: CASSPRGNTEAFF
DNA: TGTGCCAGCAGTCCCCGGGGGAACACTGAAGCTTTCTTT

size: .
J: TRBJ2-2
D: TRBD1
V: TRBV5-1
CDR3: CASSKTGGPTGELFF
DNA: TGCGCCAGCAGTAAAACAGGGGGACCCACCGGGGAGCTGTTTTTT

size: .
J: TRBJ2-7
D: .
V: TRBV5-1
CDR3: CASSLASVDEQYF
DNA: TGCGCCAGCAGCTTGGCGAGCGTAGACGAGCAGTACTTC

size: .
J: TRBJ2-2
D: .
V: TRBV7-9
CDR3: CASSSRDRGTGELFF
DNA: TGTGCCAGCAGCTCCCGGGACCGAGGGACCGGGGAGCTGTTTTTT

size: .
J: TRBJ2-5
D: .
V: TRBV4-1
CDR3: CASSLSQGQETQYF
DNA: TGCGCCAGCAGCCTTTCACAGGGCCAAGAGACCCAGTACTTC

size: .
J: TRBJ2-3
D: TRBD2
V: TRBV9
CDR3: CASVAGEGTDTQYF
DNA: TGTGCCAGCGTAGCGGGAGAAGGCACAGATACGCAGTATTTT

size: .
J: TRBJ1-5
D: .
V: TRBV5-8
CDR3: CASSKTGRFGGPQHF
DNA: TGTGCCAGCAGCAAAACGGGACGGTTCGGTGGGCCCCAGCATTTT

size: .
J: TRBJ2-3
D: .
V: TRBV5-1
CDR3: CASSSGLFGGTDTQYF
DNA: TGCGCCAGCAGCTCCGGGCTTTTTGGAGGCACAGATACGCAGTATTTT

size: .
J: TRBJ2-2
D: TRBD2
V: TRBV6-1
CDR3: CASRAGASTGELFF
DNA: TGTGCCAGCAGGGCGGGAGCCTCGACCGGGGAGCTGTTTTTT

size: .
J: TRBJ1-3
D: TRBD1
V: TRBV9
CDR3: CASSGGTGTGGNTIYF
DNA: TGTGCCAGCAGCGGCGGGACAGGGACGGGAGGAAACACCATATATTTT

size: .
J: TRBJ2-3
D: TRBD1
V: TRBV28
CDR3: CASSFPPGQRTDTQYF
DNA: TGTGCCAGCAGTTTCCCCCCGGGACAGCGGACAGATACGCAGTATTTT

size: .
J: TRBJ2-6
D: .
V: TRBV7-9
CDR3: CASSSGDYSGANVLTF
DNA: TGTGCCAGCAGCTCAGGGGATTACTCTGGGGCCAACGTCCTGACTTTC

size: .
J: TRBJ1-1
D: .
V: TRBV28
CDR3: CASSLYRTNTEAFF
DNA: TGTGCCAGCAGTTTATATCGCACGAACACTGAAGCTTTCTTT

size: .
J: TRBJ2-2
D: .
V: TRBV7-8
CDR3: CASSRLEAGDYTGELFF
DNA: TGTGCCAGCAGTAGACTAGAGGCAGGGGACTACACCGGGGAGCTGTTTTTT

size: .
J: TRBJ2-5
D: TRBD2
V: TRBV6-5
CDR3: CASSSPRTSGSETQYF
DNA: TGTGCCAGCAGTTCACCAAGGACTAGCGGGAGTGAGACCCAGTACTTC

size: .
J: TRBJ2-1
D: TRBD2
V: TRBV6-5
CDR3: CASSPGTSAYNEQFF
DNA: TGTGCCAGCAGTCCAGGGACTAGCGCCTACAATGAGCAGTTCTTC

size: once
J: TRBJ2-3
D: TRBD2
V: TRBV6-1
CDR3: CASSEVGTLAGVADTQYF
DNA: TGTGCCAGCAGTGAAGTAGGAACACTAGCGGGAGTGGCAGATACGCAGTATTTT

size: .
J: TRBJ2-6
D: .
V: TRBV11-3
CDR3: CASSPSVSGANVLTF
DNA: TGTGCCAGCAGCCCCTCGGTCTCTGGGGCCAACGTCCTGACTTTC

size: .
J: TRBJ1-1
D: .
V: TRBV7-9
CDR3: CASRHGQPTEAFF
DNA: TGTGCCAGCAGGCACGGACAGCCCACTGAAGCTTTCTTT

size: .
J: TRBJ2-1
D: .
V: TRBV2
CDR3: CASSPRDSRGPVKQFF
DNA: TGTGCCAGCAGTCCCAGGGACTCGAGAGGACCCGTGAAGCAGTTCTTC

size: .
J: TRBJ2-7
D: .
V: TRBV28
CDR3: CASRSLGREQYF
DNA: TGTGCCAGCAGATCCCTAGGGCGCGAGCAGTACTTC

size: once
J: TRBJ1-3
D: TRBD1
V: TRBV9
CDR3: CASSPDRAGNTIYF
DNA: TGTGCCAGCAGCCCTGACAGGGCCGGAAACACCATATATTTT